Presented here are 9 T cell receptor beta chains from one specimen sequenced in a study of blood T cell repertoires in COVID-19. The data were produced by immunoSEQ multiplex PCR, yet TCRdb's version contains in-frame clones alone and is incomplete. In the table there are about 16,000 clones, approximately 78% of which are singletons. Sequencing input: peripheral blood. The receptors originated from a man aged 60 to 69 with acute or convalescent COVID-19.

This sequence joins TRBV7-9 and TRBJ2-1, with 10 bases identical to TRBD2. Unmatched junction bases numbered 6, after V lost 0 bases and J lost 7 bases. Germline-derived CDR1 and CDR2 are SEHNR and FQNEAQ (reference sequence). CDR3 length: 16 residues. The CDR3 sequence: CASSLATLAGVNEQFF. The DNA for the CDR3 is TGTGCCAGCAGCTTAGCGACCCTAGCGGGAGTTAATGAGCAGTTCTTC.

This sequence joins TRBV18 and TRBJ2-3, with unresolved D. This CDR3 has 13 residues. Trimming shortened V by 4 bases and J by 2 bases, and 7 bases separated the two germline ends. From germline, CDR1 is KGHSH and CDR2 LQKENI. The CDR3: CASSLFFTDTQYF. The CDR3 DNA reads as TGTGCCAGCTCACTCTTCTTCACAGATACGCAGTATTTT.

The chain combines TRBV2 with TRBJ2-7; no definite D call. CDR1 SNHLY and CDR2 FYNNEI come from the germline V gene. The V gene lost 5 bases and the J gene lost 1 base, with 6 bases spanning the gap. The CDR3 covers 12 residues. The CDR3 sequence is CASSLESYEQYF. The CDR3, as DNA: TGTGCCAGCAGTCTAGAATCCTACGAGCAGTACTTC.

The chain employs TRBV5-1 and TRBJ1-4; D perhaps matches TRBD1 (6 bases). CDR3 length: 17 residues. Trimming cost V 0 bases and J 0 bases, with 12 bases left between them. CDR1 and CDR2 from the germline V gene are SGHRS and YFSETQ. The DNA for the CDR3 is TGCGCCAGCAGCTTGGACGGGACATCTGCAACTAATGAAAAACTGTTTTTT. Translation: CASSLDGTSATNEKLFF.

This clone was counted a few times. The J gene is TRBJ2-3, the V gene TRBV7-2, with D uncertain. Germline V gene data show CDR1 as SGHTA and CDR2 as FQGNSA. Deletions cut 5 bases from V and 5 bases from J, with 5 bases between. The CDR3 consists of 11 residues. CDR3 loop: CASSPLDTQYF. The CDR3 DNA reads as TGTGCCAGCAGCCCGTTAGATACGCAGTATTTT.

This clone was picked up a small number of times. The V and J genes are TRBV5-8 and TRBJ1-2; D gene ambiguous. CDR1 and CDR2 (germline): SGHTS, YDEGEE. The CDR3 is 16 residues long. Deletions cut 2 bases from V and 0 bases from J, with 14 bases between. In DNA form, the CDR3 reads TGTGCCAGCAGCTTCCGAACCTCGTCAGCTAACTATGGCTACACCTTC. Amino acid sequence: CASSFRTSSANYGYTF.

The chain has TRBV7-8 and TRBJ2-7, with TRBD1 identical over 11 bases. Per the germline V gene, CDR1 is SGHVS and CDR2 is FQNEAQ. This CDR3 spans 19 amino acids. V trimming: 2 bases; J trimming: 2 bases; junction bases outside the gene matches: 14. The CDR3, as DNA: TGTGCCAGCAGCTTACCCTTGGACAGGGGGCGCGGGAGTACCTACGAGCAGTACTTC. Residues: CASSLPLDRGRGSTYEQYF.

The chain employs TRBV30 and TRBJ1-2; 9 nucleotides line up with TRBD1. This CDR3 region has 16 residues. Losses at the gene ends were 3 bases for V and 5 bases for J; bases not matched to a gene: 13. CDR1 is GTSNPN, CDR2 SVGIG, per germline (reference sequence). The CDR3 loop reads CAWSPRDREISYGYTF. In nucleotides, the CDR3 is TGTGCCTGGAGCCCGAGGGACAGGGAAATTAGTTATGGCTACACCTTC.

This sequence joins TRBV9 and TRBJ1-2, with 9 bases matching TRBD1. CDR3 length equals 16 residues. Germline lookup yields CDR1 SGDLS and CDR2 YYNGEE. The trim removed 0 bases at V and 6 bases at J, leaving 9 bases unmatched. The chain's CDR3 is CASSVAGTGKLDGYTF. For the CDR3, the DNA is TGTGCCAGCAGCGTAGCCGGGACAGGGAAGCTTGATGGCTACACCTTC. Using reference TRBV9 and TRBJ1-2 for the parts outside the CDR3, the full variable domain is DSGVTQTPKHLITATGQRVTLRCSPRSGDLSVYWYQQSLDQGLQFLIQYYNGEERAKGNILERFSAQQFPDLHSELNLSSLELGDSALYFCASSVAGTGKLDGYTFGSGTRLTVV.